Listed here is a single T cell receptor (beta chain). Its target is unknown. This entry is derived from a study of shared clonotypes between healthy human individuals. Study-wide points: It was the non-shared clonotypes that had lower generation probabilities than clonotypes shared by all four donors. The study's rarefaction showed incomplete sorted-subset sequencing despite large depth. Exclusively blood specimens were collected; tissue repertoires likely differ.

The naive CD8 subset, CD45RO-negative cells positively selected for CCR7, excluded terminally differentiated effector memory CD45RA+ cells. The method was immunoSEQ multiplex PCR; TCRdb's version includes in-frame clones alone and lacks a portion of them. The sample includes roughly 2 million clones, over 85% of them seen just once. V lost 0 bases, J lost 0 bases, and 4 bases stayed unmatched. The CDR3 is 16 residues long. Germline CDR1 LGHNA, CDR2 YSLEER. The TCR comes from a man younger than 30 in good health. Sequenced material: naive CD8+ T cells sorted from blood. The chain employs TRBV4-3 and TRBJ2-7; TRBD2 aligns across 8 bases. CDR3 DNA: TGCGCCAGCAGCCAAGAGAGCGGGAGAAACTCCTACGAGCAGTACTTC. Amino acid sequence: CASSQESGRNSYEQYF.